The sequence of this T cell receptor (beta chain) was determined in a study of graft-versus-host responses after intestinal transplantation. About the research overall: Uniformly, recipients were administered anti-thymocyte globulin induction with subsequent tacrolimus and steroids for approximately 3 years. Study outcomes and limitations: The authors found GvH clones in recipient marrow, some appearing first in ileum or blood. An association linked early post-transplant HvG declines with peak circulating GvH clone levels. Across patients carrying graft-donor T cell macrochimerism, allografts held high graft-versus-host to host-versus-graft clonal ratios.

Assay: immunoSEQ multiplex PCR; the TCRdb copy retains only in-frame clones and omits some. Of around 100,000 clones listed, approximately 94% are singletons. In the case of this clone: Its antigen is unidentified.

CDR3 length: 15 residues. In germline, CDR1 is MNHEY, CDR2 SMNVEV (reference sequence). Between the trimmed V and J ends, which lost 5 bases and 8 bases, there was a span of 16 bases. This receptor was identified in a human donor who was the organ donor for an intestinal transplant. J is TRBJ1-6 and V is TRBV27, with D possibly matching TRBD1 (5 bases). Sequencing was performed on unstimulated CD4+ T cells sorted from spleen or lymph node cells, taken before transplant. The CDR3 nucleotides are TGTGCCAGCAGTCCATCGACAGCCACACATTCACCCCTCCACTTT. Amino acids: CASSPSTATHSPLHF.